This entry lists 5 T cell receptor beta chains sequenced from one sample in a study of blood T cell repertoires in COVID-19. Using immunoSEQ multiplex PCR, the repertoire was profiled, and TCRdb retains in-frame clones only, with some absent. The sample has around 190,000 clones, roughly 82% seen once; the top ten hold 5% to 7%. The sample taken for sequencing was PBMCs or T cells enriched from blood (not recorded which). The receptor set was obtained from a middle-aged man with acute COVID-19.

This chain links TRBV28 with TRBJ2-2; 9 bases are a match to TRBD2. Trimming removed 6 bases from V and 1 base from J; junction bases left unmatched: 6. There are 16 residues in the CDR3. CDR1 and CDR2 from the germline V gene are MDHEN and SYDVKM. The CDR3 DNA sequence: TGTGCCAGCAGAGGCGGGAGGGCCTTGAACACCGGGGAGCTGTTTTTT. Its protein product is CASRGGRALNTGELFF.

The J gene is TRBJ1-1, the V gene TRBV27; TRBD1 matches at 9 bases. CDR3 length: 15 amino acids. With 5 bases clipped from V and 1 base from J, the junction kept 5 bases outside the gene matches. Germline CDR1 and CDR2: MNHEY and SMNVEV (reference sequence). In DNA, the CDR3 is TGTGCCAGCAGTGTACCGGGACAGGGGAACACTGAAGCTTTCTTT. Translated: CASSVPGQGNTEAFF.

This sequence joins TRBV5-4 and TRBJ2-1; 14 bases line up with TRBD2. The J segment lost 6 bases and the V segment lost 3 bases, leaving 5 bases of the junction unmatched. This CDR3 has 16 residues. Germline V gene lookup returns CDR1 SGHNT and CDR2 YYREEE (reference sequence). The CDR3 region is CASSSGLAGDRNEQFF. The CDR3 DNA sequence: TGTGCCAGCAGCTCGGGACTAGCGGGAGATCGCAATGAGCAGTTCTTC.

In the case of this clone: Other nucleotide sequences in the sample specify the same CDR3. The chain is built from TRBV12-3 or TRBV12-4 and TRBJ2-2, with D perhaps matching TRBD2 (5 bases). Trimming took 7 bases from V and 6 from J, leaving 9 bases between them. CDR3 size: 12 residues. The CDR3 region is CASTRGPGELFF. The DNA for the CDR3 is TGTGCCAGCACTAGAGGGCCCGGGGAGCTGTTTTTT.

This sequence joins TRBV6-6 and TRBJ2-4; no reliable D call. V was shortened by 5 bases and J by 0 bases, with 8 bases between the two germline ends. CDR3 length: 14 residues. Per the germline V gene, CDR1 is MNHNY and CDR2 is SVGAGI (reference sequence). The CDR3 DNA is TGTGCCAGCAGTCTACAGCTAGCCAAAAACATTCAGTACTTC. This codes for CASSLQLAKNIQYF.